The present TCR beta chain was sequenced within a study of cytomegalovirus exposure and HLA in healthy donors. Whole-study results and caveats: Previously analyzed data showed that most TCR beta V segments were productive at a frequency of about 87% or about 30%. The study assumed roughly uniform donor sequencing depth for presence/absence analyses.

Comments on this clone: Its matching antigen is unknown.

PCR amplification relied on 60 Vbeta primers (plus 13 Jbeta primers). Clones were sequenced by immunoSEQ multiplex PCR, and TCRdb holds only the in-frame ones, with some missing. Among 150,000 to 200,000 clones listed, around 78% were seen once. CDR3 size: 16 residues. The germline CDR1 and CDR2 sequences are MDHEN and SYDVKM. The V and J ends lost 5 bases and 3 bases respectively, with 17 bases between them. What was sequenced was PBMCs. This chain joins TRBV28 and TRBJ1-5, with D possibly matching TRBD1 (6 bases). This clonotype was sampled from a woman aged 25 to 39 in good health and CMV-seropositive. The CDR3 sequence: CASSRSRTANNQPQHF. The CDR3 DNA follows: TGTGCCAGCAGTCGTTCTAGGACAGCCAACAATCAGCCCCAGCATTTT.